Each of the 5 T cell receptor beta chains below was sequenced from the same sample in a study of neoadjuvant nivolumab and ipilimumab in lung cancer. TCRdb keeps only in-frame clones here, not all; method: immunoSEQ multiplex PCR. The table records 30,000 or so clones, over 80% of them present only once. This sample comprised tumor tissue, obtained after neoadjuvant nivolumab, alone or with ipilimumab, at or shortly before surgery. These receptors originate from an adult with non-small cell lung cancer.

The V call is TRBV15, the J call TRBJ2-3; unclear D gene. Trimming left V 1 base short and J 6 bases short, with 8 bases between. CDR3 length: 13 amino acids. Per germline, CDR1 LNHNV and CDR2 YYDKDF (reference sequence). The CDR3 DNA reads as TGTGCCACCAGCAGAGTAAGCGATGATACGCAGTATTTT. This sequence encodes CATSRVSDDTQYF.

This chain uses TRBV30 with TRBJ1-1, with 7 bases identical to TRBD1. The CDR3 runs 14 residues. Trimming removed 0 bases from V and 6 bases from J; junction bases left unmatched: 7. Germline lookup yields CDR1 GTSNPN and CDR2 SVGIG (reference sequence). CDR3 nucleotide sequence: TGTGCCTGGAGTGTTAGGGACAGAAACCCTGAAGCTTTCTTT. It encodes CAWSVRDRNPEAFF.

This chain links TRBV5-1 with TRBJ1-2; unclear D gene. This CDR3 comprises 15 residues. Germline V gives CDR1 SGHRS, CDR2 YFSETQ. Trimming removed 4 bases at V and 0 bases at J, with 13 bases between. The CDR3 sequence is CASSIGELSNYGYTF. In DNA, the CDR3 is TGCGCCAGCAGCATAGGTGAACTATCTAACTATGGCTACACCTTC.

A single count supports this clone. One junction end does not reproduce the germline sequence, and a read error may be involved. The rearrangement links TRBV7-7 to TRBJ2-2; TRBD1 matches at 10 bases. Germline CDR1 SSHAT, CDR2 FNYEAQ (reference sequence). CDR3 size: 15 residues. The CDR3 DNA follows: TGTGCTAGCAGCTTATCAGGGACAGGGGAACGGGAGCTGTTTTTT. It translates to CASSLSGTGERELFF.

The chain carries TRBV18 and TRBJ1-1; the D gene is possibly TRBD1 (5 bases). The CDR3 totals 15 residues. Germline CDR1 and CDR2: KGHSH and LQKENI. Trimming left V 2 bases short and J 6 bases short, with 16 bases between. The CDR3 here is CASSPDSLSWSEAFF. The CDR3 DNA sequence: TGTGCCAGCTCACCAGACAGCCTCTCTTGGTCTGAAGCTTTCTTT. Full variable domain (missing parts from reference TRBV18 and TRBJ1-1): NAGVMQNPRHLVRRRGQEARLRCSPMKGHSHVYWYRQLPEEGLKFMVYLQKENIIDESGMPKERFSAEFPKEGPSILRIQQVVRGDSAAYFCASSPDSLSWSEAFFGQGTRLTVV.